A single sample is the source of the 21 T cell receptor beta chains below, sequenced in a study of regulatory T cells in long-lasting Graves disease. The time point denotes: persistent/refractory GD, antithyroid drugs over 5 years with positive TRAb. PBMC-derived RNA was used for the TCR library. HTBI primers from iRepertoire and Arm-PCR of CDR3 regions yielded the TCR beta libraries. TCRdb fed the multiplex PCR reads into MiXCR, producing one record per CDR3 protein. The data hold fewer than 400,000 distinct CDR3 sequences, with roughly 21% observed a single time. The specimen was peripheral blood mononuclear cells (PBMCs), collected when the disease was refractory, from a patient treated with antithyroid drugs. These receptors were collected from a female donor with Graves disease.

This clonotype was observed at least ten times. The chain employs TRBV20-1 and TRBJ2-7, with 7 bases identical to TRBD1. The V and J ends lost 6 bases and 1 base, in that order; junction bases with no gene match: 12. Germline CDR1 reads DFQATT; CDR2 reads SNEGSKA (reference sequence). This CDR3 comprises 15 residues. CDR3 loop: CSADSRDRTSYEQYF. CDR3 DNA: TGCAGTGCGGACAGCCGGGACAGAACATCCTACGAGCAGTACTTC.

This clonotype occurred many times. This chain joins TRBV6-4 and TRBJ1-4; D is perhaps TRBD1 (6 bases). This CDR3 region has 19 residues. Between the trimmed V and J ends, which lost 4 bases and 1 base, there was a span of 22 bases. Germline CDR1 and CDR2: MRHNA and SNTAGT. The CDR3: CASSACGPGVHGTNEKLFF. CDR3 nucleotide sequence: TGTGCCAGCAGTGCCTGTGGGCCAGGGGTCCATGGAACTAATGAAAAACTGTTTTTT.

The chain links TRBV18 to TRBJ1-2; 7 positions match TRBD1. CDR1 and CDR2 from the germline V gene are KGHSH and LQKENI. The CDR3 runs to 14 residues. The V segment lost 2 bases and the J segment 5 bases; nucleotides outside the gene matches: 5. The DNA for the CDR3 is TGTGCCAGCTCACCATTGGGACAGACGTATGGCTACACCTTC. Translation gives CASSPLGQTYGYTF.

The chain carries TRBV20-1 and TRBJ1-1; a weak D match, TRBD1 (5 bases). The CDR3 is 15 amino acids. The V end lost 3 bases, the J end lost 0 bases, and 14 bases lay between the germline ends. Germline V gene sequence: CDR1 DFQATT, CDR2 SNEGSKA (reference sequence). CDR3 loop: CSASQGRWVNTEAFF. CDR3 sequence (DNA): TGCAGTGCTAGTCAGGGCCGATGGGTGAACACTGAAGCTTTCTTT.

This clonotype was found many times. The rearrangement links TRBV2 to TRBJ1-5, with D tentatively TRBD1 (6 bases). From germline, CDR1 is SNHLY and CDR2 FYNNEI. This CDR3 has 12 amino acids. V shed 8 bases and J shed 6 bases, with 11 bases lying between them. CDR3 DNA sequence: TGTGCCAGCGGTCAGGGGCCTCAGCCCCAGCATTTT. Protein sequence: CASGQGPQPQHF.

In its sample, this clonotype was seen many times. V gene TRBV4-1 combines with J gene TRBJ2-5, with D perhaps TRBD2 (6 bases). From germline, CDR1 is MGHRA and CDR2 YSYEKL. The CDR3 has 15 residues. Trimming removed 0 bases from V and 5 bases from J, with 13 bases in between. CDR3 loop: CASSQEGGEGETQYF. DNA for the CDR3: TGCGCCAGCAGCCAAGAGGGGGGAGAAGGGGAGACCCAGTACTTC.

This chain uses TRBV18 with TRBJ1-6; 7 bases are a match to TRBD1. The trim removed 1 base at V and 10 bases at J, leaving 7 bases unmatched. Looked up from germline, CDR1 is KGHSH and CDR2 is LQKENI. This CDR3 contains 15 residues. The CDR3 reads CASSPRSDRESPLHF. For the CDR3, the DNA is TGTGCCAGCTCACCACGGTCCGACAGGGAATCACCCCTCCACTTT.

A few counts support this clonotype. This CDR3 fails to terminate in the conserved phenylalanine or tryptophan, so it likely reflects a read error. It is unclear where the CDR3 begins or ends on the DNA, so no DNA is shown, and the CDR3 is as TCRdb lists it. The V call is TRBV14, the J call TRBJ2-2. The CDR3 length equals 15 residues, ends included. CDR1 is SGHDN and CDR2 is FVKESK in the germline V gene. Here the CDR3 reads CASSQLRWYTGELFL.

The V and J genes are TRBV11-2 and TRBJ2-6; 9 bases are shared with TRBD1. The CDR3 is 21 amino acids. Germline V CDR1 and CDR2: SGHAT, FQNNGV. Germline trimming cut 0 bases from V and 0 bases from J; bases unmatched to any gene: 12. Here the CDR3 DNA reads TGTGCCAGCAGCTTAGATACAGGGGGCGGCATCCCTCCCTCTGGGGCCAACGTCCTGACTTTC. Its protein is CASSLDTGGGIPPSGANVLTF.

This clonotype appeared once. Without the conserved terminal phenylalanine or tryptophan, this CDR3 likely stems from a read error. The V and J genes are TRBV6-2 or TRBV6-3 and TRBJ2-4; maybe TRBD1 (6 bases). Germline V gene sequence: CDR1 MNHEY, CDR2 SVGEGT. This CDR3 spans 15 amino acids. Trimming took off 7 bases at V and 4 bases at J, with 17 bases between the two ends. CDR3 nucleotide sequence: TGTGCCAGCATGCCCCGGGGACAAGCTAAAAACATTCAGTACCTC. Protein: CASMPRGQAKNIQYL.

This clonotype was seen at least ten times. The chain recombines TRBV11-1 with TRBJ2-4; 11 bases match TRBD2. The CDR3 sequence is 19 residues long. V dropped 5 bases and J dropped 3; count of bases not matched to a gene: 15. Germline V CDR1 and CDR2: SGHAT, FQDESV (reference sequence). CDR3 loop: CASSPWPLTSGVGKNIQYF. The DNA for the CDR3 is TGTGCCAGCAGCCCCTGGCCCTTGACTAGCGGGGTAGGCAAAAACATTCAGTACTTC. Together with reference TRBV11-1 and TRBJ2-4, the CDR3 gives the full variable domain: EAEVAQSPRYKITEKSQAVAFWCDPISGHATLYWYRQILGQGPELLVQFQDESVVDDSQLPKDRFSAERLKGVDSTLKIQPAELGDSAMYLCASSPWPLTSGVGKNIQYFGAGTRLSVL.

The chain combines TRBV20-1 with TRBJ1-4; D may be TRBD1 (6 bases). CDR3 length: 14 residues. V dropped 0 bases and J dropped 6 bases, with 11 bases sitting between them. Per the germline V gene, CDR1 is DFQATT and CDR2 is SNEGSKA (reference sequence). CDR3 sequence (DNA): TGCAGTGCTAGAGAAGTAACAGGGTATGAAAAACTGTTTTTT. This sequence encodes CSAREVTGYEKLFF.

Worth noting for this clonotype: A much larger clonotype is one base distant, so this may be a read error. The V gene is TRBV6-1, the J gene TRBJ2-7, with 8 bases that match TRBD2. CDR1 is MNHNS, CDR2 SASEGT, per germline. The CDR3 is 13 amino acids. V was clipped by 9 bases and J by 5 bases; unmatched bases: 9. The CDR3: CASRGLATHEQYF. CDR3 DNA: TGTGCCAGTCGCGGACTAGCTACACACGAGCAGTACTTC.

This clonotype was seen more than once but under ten times. The V gene is TRBV3-1, the J gene TRBJ1-6, with unresolved D. V lost 7 bases and J lost 0, with 7 bases in between. The CDR3 has 14 amino acids. The germline V gene has CDR1 LGHDT and CDR2 YNNKEL (reference sequence). The CDR3 DNA reads as TGTGCCAGCACCGGTGGCTCCTATAATTCACCCCTCCACTTT. Translation: CASTGGSYNSPLHF.

Ten or more counts support this clonotype. The rearrangement uses TRBV7-9 and TRBJ1-1; D not certain. Germline V gene data show CDR1 as SEHNR and CDR2 as FQNEAQ (reference sequence). The CDR3 has 12 amino acids. Trimming removed 2 bases from V and 10 bases from J, with 11 bases in between. Written as DNA, the CDR3 is TGTGCCAGCAGCTTAATGGGAATTGTAGCTTTCTTT. As protein: CASSLMGIVAFF.

This clonotype was seen repeatedly, ten times or more. CDR3 protein: CASSLDPTGPQHF. The DNA for the CDR3 is TGCGCCAGCAGCTTGGACCCCACGGGGCCCCAGCATTTT. This chain joins TRBV5-1 and TRBJ1-5; D ambiguous. V was pared by 0 bases and J by 9 bases, with 10 bases between. This CDR3 has 13 amino acids. The V gene's germline CDR1 is SGHRS and CDR2 YFSETQ. Full variable domain (missing parts from reference TRBV5-1 and TRBJ1-5): KAGVTQTPRYLIKTRGQQVTLSCSPISGHRSVSWYQQTPGQGLQFLFEYFSETQRNKGNFPGRFSGRQFSNSRSEMNVSTLELGDSALYLCASSLDPTGPQHFGDGTRLSIL.

Points on this clonotype: A much larger clone is a single base away; this may be a read error. The chain couples TRBV2 to TRBJ2-1, with 9 nucleotides matching TRBD2. Looked up from germline, CDR1 is SNHLY and CDR2 is FYNNEI. CDR3 length: 14 residues. In DNA, the CDR3 is TGTGCCAGCGTAGGACTAGCGATTAACAATGAGCAGCTCTTC. Its protein is CASVGLAINNEQLF.

This clonotype was counted at least ten times. This rearrangement joins TRBV18 to TRBJ1-5, with TRBD1 identical over 10 bases. The germline V gene has CDR1 KGHSH and CDR2 LQKENI. V lost 3 bases to trimming and J lost 7 bases; unmatched junction nucleotides: 0. There are 13 residues in the CDR3. The CDR3 coding sequence is TGTGCCAGCTCACCGGGACAGGGGCAGCCCCAGCATTTT. As protein: CASSPGQGQPQHF.

Ten or more counts support this clonotype. The rearrangement links TRBV3-1 to TRBJ1-1; 8 bases are a match to TRBD1. V trimming: 6 bases; J trimming: 1 base; junction bases outside the gene matches: 4. CDR3 size: 14 residues. Germline-derived CDR1 and CDR2 are LGHDT and YNNKEL (reference sequence). The CDR3 bases are TGTGCCAGCAGGAGACAGGGGACGAACACTGAAGCTTTCTTT. This codes for CASRRQGTNTEAFF.

This chain joins TRBV27 and TRBJ2-7; D gene uncertain. This CDR3 is 16 amino acids long. Germline V CDR1 and CDR2: MNHEY, SMNVEV (reference sequence). V was cut by 5 bases and J by 0 bases, with 17 bases left in between. The CDR3 is CASSPKAGWSSYEQYF. CDR3 DNA: TGTGCCAGCAGTCCAAAAGCAGGTTGGAGCTCCTACGAGCAGTACTTC.

This clonotype was counted at least ten times. The chain employs TRBV20-1 and TRBJ2-6; D uncertain. Germline CDR1 reads DFQATT; CDR2 reads SNEGSKA (reference sequence). This CDR3 has 14 residues. V lost 5 bases and J 4 bases, leaving 12 bases between the germline ends. CDR3 sequence: CSAPGTAGANVLTF. CDR3 DNA: TGCAGTGCTCCTGGAACTGCGGGGGCCAACGTCCTGACTTTC.